This T cell receptor beta chain was profiled in a study of cytomegalovirus exposure and HLA in healthy donors. As concerns this clone: The antigen is not known.

Primers: 60 Vbeta forward and 13 Jbeta reverse. TCRdb's copy holds only in-frame clones and misses some; the assay was immunoSEQ multiplex PCR. The data contain around 130,000 clones, 77% of them singletons. The study, taken as a whole, reports: Being indistinguishable, some V segments were excluded, TRBV6-2 and TRBV6-3 among them. It is likely that the observed cluster of highly shared sequence variants was a sequencing artifact.

From germline, CDR1 is SGDLS and CDR2 YYNGEE. The CDR3 length is 16 residues. The trim removed 2 bases at V and 4 bases at J, leaving 6 bases unmatched. Source material: PBMCs. The chain uses TRBV9 and TRBJ2-3, with TRBD2 matching 11 bases. The TCR originated in a young man in good health and CMV-seropositive. The CDR3 sequence is CASSVGTSGGADTQYF. The CDR3 coding sequence is TGTGCCAGCAGCGTCGGTACTAGCGGGGGTGCAGATACGCAGTATTTT.